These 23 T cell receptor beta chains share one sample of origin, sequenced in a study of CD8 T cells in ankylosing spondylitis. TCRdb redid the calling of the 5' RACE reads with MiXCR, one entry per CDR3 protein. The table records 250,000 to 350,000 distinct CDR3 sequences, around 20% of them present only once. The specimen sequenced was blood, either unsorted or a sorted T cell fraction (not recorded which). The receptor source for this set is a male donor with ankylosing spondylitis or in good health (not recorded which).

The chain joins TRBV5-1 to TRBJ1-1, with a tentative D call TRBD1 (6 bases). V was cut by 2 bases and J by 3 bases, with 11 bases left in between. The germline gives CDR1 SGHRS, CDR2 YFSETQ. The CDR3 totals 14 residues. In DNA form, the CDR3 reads TGCGCCAGCAGCTTACGCCCAGGGGACACTGAAGCTTTCTTT. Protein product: CASSLRPGDTEAFF.

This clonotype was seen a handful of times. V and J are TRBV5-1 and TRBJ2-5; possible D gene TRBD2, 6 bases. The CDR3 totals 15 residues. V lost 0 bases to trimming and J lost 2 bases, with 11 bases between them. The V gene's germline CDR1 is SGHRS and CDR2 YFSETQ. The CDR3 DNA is TGCGCCAGCAGCTTGGCGGCCGGGACTCAAGAGACCCAGTACTTC. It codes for CASSLAAGTQETQYF.

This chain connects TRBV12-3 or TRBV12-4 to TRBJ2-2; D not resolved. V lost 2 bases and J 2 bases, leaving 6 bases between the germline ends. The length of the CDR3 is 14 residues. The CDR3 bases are TGTGCCAGCAGTTTAACCGATAACACCGGGGAGCTGTTTTTT. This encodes CASSLTDNTGELFF.

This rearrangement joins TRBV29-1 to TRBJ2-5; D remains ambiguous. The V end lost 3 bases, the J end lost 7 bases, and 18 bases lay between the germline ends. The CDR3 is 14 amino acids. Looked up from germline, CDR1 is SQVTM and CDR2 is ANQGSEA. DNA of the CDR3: TGCAGCGTTGACCCCAACAGTCCCCCGGGGACCCAGTACTTC. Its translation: CSVDPNSPPGTQYF.

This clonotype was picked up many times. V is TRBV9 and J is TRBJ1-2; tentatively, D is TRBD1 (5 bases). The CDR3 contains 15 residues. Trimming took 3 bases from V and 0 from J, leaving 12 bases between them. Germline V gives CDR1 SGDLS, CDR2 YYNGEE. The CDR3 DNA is TGTGCCAGCAGCGGAGGGACGACGCCTAACTATGGCTACACCTTC. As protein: CASSGGTTPNYGYTF.

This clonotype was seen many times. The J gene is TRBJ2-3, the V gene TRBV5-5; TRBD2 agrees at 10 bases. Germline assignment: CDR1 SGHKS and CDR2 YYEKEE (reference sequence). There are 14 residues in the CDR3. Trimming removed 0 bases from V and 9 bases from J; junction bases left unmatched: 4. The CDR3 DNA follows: TGTGCCAGCAGCTTGGATCTAGCGGGGGCCACGCAGTATTTT. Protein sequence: CASSLDLAGATQYF.

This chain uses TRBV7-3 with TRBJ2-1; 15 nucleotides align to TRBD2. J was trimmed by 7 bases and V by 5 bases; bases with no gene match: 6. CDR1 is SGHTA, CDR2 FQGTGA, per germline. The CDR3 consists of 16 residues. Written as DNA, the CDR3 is TGTGCCAGCAGCCCTCCGGGACTAGCGGGAGGAAATGAGCAGTTCTTC. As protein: CASSPPGLAGGNEQFF.

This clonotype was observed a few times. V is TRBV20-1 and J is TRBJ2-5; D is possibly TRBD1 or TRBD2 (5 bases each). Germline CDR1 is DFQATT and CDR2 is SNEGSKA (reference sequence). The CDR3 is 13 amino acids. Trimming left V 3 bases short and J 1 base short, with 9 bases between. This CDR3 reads CSARGPAQETQYF. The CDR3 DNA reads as TGCAGTGCTAGGGGACCCGCCCAAGAGACCCAGTACTTC.

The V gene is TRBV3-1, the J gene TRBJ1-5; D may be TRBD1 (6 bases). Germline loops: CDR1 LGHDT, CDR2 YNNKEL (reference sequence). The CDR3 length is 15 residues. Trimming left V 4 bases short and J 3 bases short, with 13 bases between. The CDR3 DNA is TGTGCCAGCAGCCCACAGGGAACCACCAATCAGCCCCAGCATTTT. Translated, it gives CASSPQGTTNQPQHF.

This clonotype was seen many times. CDR3 protein: CASRLLGSYNEQFF. CDR3 in DNA: TGTGCCAGCAGACTCCTCGGGAGTTACAATGAGCAGTTCTTC. This rearrangement joins TRBV6-1 to TRBJ2-1, with a weak D call TRBD2 (6 bases). CDR1 and CDR2 (germline): MNHNS, SASEGT. There are 14 residues in the CDR3. Trimming removed 6 bases from V and 4 bases from J, with 13 bases in between.

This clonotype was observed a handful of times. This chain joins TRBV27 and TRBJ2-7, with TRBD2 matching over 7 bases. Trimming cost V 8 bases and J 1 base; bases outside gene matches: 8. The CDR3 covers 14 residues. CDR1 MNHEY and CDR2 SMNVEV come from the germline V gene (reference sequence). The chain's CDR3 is CASRRGGESYEQYV. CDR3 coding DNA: TGTGCCAGCCGAAGGGGAGGGGAATCCTACGAGCAGTACGTC.

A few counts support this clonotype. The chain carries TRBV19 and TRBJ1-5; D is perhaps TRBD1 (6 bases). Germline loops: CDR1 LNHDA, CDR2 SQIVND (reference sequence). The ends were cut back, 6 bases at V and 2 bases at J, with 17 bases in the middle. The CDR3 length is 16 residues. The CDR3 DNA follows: TGTGCCAGTAGGGGGGCGACACTCGGTGGCAATCAGCCCCAGCATTTT. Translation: CASRGATLGGNQPQHF.

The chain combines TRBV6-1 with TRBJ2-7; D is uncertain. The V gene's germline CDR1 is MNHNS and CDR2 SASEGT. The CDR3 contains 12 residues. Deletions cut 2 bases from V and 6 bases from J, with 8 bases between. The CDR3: CASSEHRTEQYV. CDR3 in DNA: TGTGCCAGCAGTGAACACCGGACCGAGCAGTACGTC.

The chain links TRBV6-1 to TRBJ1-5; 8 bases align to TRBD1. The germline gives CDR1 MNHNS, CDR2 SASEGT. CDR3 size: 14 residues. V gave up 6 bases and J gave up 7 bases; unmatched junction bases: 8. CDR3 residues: CASRGQGRGQPQHF. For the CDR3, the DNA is TGTGCCAGCAGAGGACAGGGCCGGGGACAGCCCCAGCATTTT.

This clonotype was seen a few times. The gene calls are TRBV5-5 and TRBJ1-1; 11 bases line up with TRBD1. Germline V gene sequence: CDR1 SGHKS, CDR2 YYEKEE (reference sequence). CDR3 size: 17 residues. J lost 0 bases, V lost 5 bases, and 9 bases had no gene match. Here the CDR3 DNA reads TGTGCCAGCAGGAGGGACAGGGGGTCGATCTTGAACACTGAAGCTTTCTTT. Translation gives CASRRDRGSILNTEAFF.

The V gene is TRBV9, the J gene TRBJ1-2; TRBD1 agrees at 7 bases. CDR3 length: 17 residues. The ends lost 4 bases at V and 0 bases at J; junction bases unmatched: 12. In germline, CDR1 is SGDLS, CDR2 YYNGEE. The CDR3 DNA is TGTGCCAGCAGCCCACACCGGGACAGCCCTGCTAACTATGGCTACACCTTC. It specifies CASSPHRDSPANYGYTF.

The DNA for the CDR3 is TGTGCCAGCAGTTACGGGCAGGGGGCTTACAATGAGCAGTTCTTC. This codes for CASSYGQGAYNEQFF. This chain uses TRBV6-5 with TRBJ2-1; 8 bases agree with TRBD1. Germline assignment: CDR1 MNHEY and CDR2 SVGAGI. The CDR3 loop spans 15 amino acids. The V and J ends lost 2 bases and 4 bases, in that order; junction bases with no gene match: 4.

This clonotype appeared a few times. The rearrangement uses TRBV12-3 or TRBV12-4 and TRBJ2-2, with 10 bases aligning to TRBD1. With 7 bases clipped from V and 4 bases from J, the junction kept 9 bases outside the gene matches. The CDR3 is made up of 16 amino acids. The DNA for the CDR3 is TGTGCCAGCACCGGACAGGGGGTGGTTGGCACCGGGGAGCTGTTTTTT. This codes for CASTGQGVVGTGELFF.

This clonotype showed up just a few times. The DNA of the CDR3 is TGTGCCACCGGACAGGGGTGGACTAACTATGGCTACACCTTC. Protein product: CATGQGWTNYGYTF. V and J are TRBV6-1 and TRBJ1-2, with 9 bases identical to TRBD1. With 10 bases clipped from V and 0 bases from J, the junction kept 6 bases outside the gene matches. Germline-derived CDR1 and CDR2 are MNHNS and SASEGT. The length of the CDR3 is 14 residues.

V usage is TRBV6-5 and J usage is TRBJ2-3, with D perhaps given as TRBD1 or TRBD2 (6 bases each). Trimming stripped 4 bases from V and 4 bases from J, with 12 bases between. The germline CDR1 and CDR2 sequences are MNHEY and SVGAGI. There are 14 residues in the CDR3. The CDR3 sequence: CASSSRGAADTQYF. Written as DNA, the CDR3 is TGTGCCAGCAGTTCAAGGGGGGCTGCAGATACGCAGTATTTT.

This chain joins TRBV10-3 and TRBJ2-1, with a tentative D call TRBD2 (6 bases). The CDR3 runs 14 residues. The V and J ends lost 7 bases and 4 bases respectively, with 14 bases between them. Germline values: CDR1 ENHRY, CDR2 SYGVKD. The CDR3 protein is CAINRGGRYNEQFF. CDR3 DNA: TGTGCCATCAACCGAGGAGGGCGTTACAATGAGCAGTTCTTC.

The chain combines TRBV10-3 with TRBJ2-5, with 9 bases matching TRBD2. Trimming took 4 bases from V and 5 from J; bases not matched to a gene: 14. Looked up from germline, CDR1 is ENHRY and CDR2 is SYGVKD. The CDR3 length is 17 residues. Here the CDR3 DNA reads TGTGCCATCAGTGTGGGACTAGCTGTGGGGTTCGGTGAGACCCAGTACTTC. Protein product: CAISVGLAVGFGETQYF.

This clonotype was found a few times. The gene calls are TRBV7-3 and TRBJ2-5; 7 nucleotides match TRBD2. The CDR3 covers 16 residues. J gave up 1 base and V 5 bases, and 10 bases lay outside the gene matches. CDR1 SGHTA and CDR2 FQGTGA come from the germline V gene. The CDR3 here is CASSAPLTSRQETQYF. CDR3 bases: TGTGCCAGCAGCGCACCATTGACTAGCCGCCAAGAGACCCAGTACTTC.